The present T cell receptor (beta chain) was sequenced within a study of liver allograft versus peripheral blood T cells. Background on the study: Peripheral blood of the recipients supplied T cell receptor repertoires that were compared with those in transplanted livers. Points from the study as a whole: According to reports, the T cell receptor repertoires inside liver allografts differed from those in peripheral blood.

From the reads, TCRdb called clonotypes with MiXCR, one entry per CDR3 protein. Seen here are about 10,000 distinct CDR3 sequences, around a quarter observed once, and the top ten hold 1.5% to 2%. This clonotype is medium-sized by share. What it binds is not known. CDR1 MNHNS and CDR2 SASEGT come from the germline V gene. The V gene lost 6 bases and the J gene lost 2 bases, with 8 bases spanning the gap. There are 12 residues in the CDR3. This TCR derives from a human patient who had a liver transplant. Some T cells may be provided by the graft donor. The genes are TRBV6-1 and TRBJ2-7; D ambiguous. CDR3 coding DNA: TGTGCCAGCAGCGAATTCACCTACGAGCAGTACTTC. Translation gives CASSEFTYEQYF.